These 8 T cell receptor beta chains came from one sample sequenced in a study of T cells in women clearing cervical HPV infection. The table came from immunoSEQ multiplex PCR; TCRdb's copy has only in-frame clones and leaves some out. This listing includes 31,000 or so clones. Sequences were obtained from blood buffy coat. The receptors come from a woman between 18 and 75 years old with a cervical HPV16 infection that either progressed to CIN3+ or cleared (not recorded which).

CDR3 DNA (partial): TGTGCCAGCAGCTTAAGCGGTAGTTACGACACTGAA. It is translated as CASSLSGSYDTE. The entire CDR3 sequence reads CASSLSGSYDTEAFF. The chain is built from TRBV7-2 and TRBJ1-1; D gene uncertain. With the read ending 3 residues before the CDR3 end, the germline J gene is used to fill in that end. The CDR3 contains 15 residues. The germline CDR1 and CDR2 sequences are SGHTA and FQGNSA. V was shortened by 2 bases and J by 3 bases, with 13 bases between the two germline ends. Full variable domain (outside the CDR3, taken from reference TRBV7-2 and TRBJ1-1): GAGVSQSPSNKVTEKGKDVELRCDPISGHTALYWYRQSLGQGLEFLIYFQGNSAPDKSGLPSDRFSAERTGGSVSTLTIQRTQQEDSAVYLCASSLSGSYDTEAFFGQGTRLTVV.

Note on this clone: Sequencing ends 3 residues short of the CDR3 end; the germline J gene provides the rest. V is TRBV29-1 and J is TRBJ1-2; a weak D match, TRBD1 (6 bases). CDR1 and CDR2 from the germline V gene are SQVTM and ANQGSEA. The CDR3 contains 12 residues. The V end lost 5 bases, the J end lost 1 base, and 8 bases lay between the germline ends. The sequenced part of the CDR3 DNA is TGCAGCGTTTCCAGGGGTAACTATGGC. Translated: CSVSRGNYG. The complete CDR3 sequence is CSVSRGNYGYTF.

Incomplete CDR3 DNA: TGTGCCAGCAGCTTAAGTTGGGACAGTGCGGCGGTGGGCAATCAGCCC. This gives the protein CASSLSWDSAAVGNQP. The CDR3 reads in full as CASSLSWDSAAVGNQPQHF. The chain recombines TRBV7-3 with TRBJ1-5, with 7 nucleotides matching TRBD1. The CDR3 extends 3 residues past the end of the read, so its final part is completed from the germline J gene. This CDR3 has 19 amino acids. V shed 1 base and J 2 bases; nucleotides not matched to a gene: 14. Germline V gives CDR1 SGHTA, CDR2 FQGTGA.

Of note for this clone: From the germline J gene comes the end of the CDR3, since the read stops 3 residues before it. The rearrangement uses TRBV13 and TRBJ1-2; 7 bases align to TRBD1. CDR1 is PRHDT and CDR2 is FYEKMQ in the germline V gene (reference sequence). V was clipped by 7 bases and J by 5 bases; unmatched bases: 10. This CDR3 region has 14 residues. CDR3 DNA, as far as it was read: TGTGCCAGCACCGCTCGGACAGGTTCATATGGC. Translating gives CASTARTGSYG. The full CDR3 sequence reads CASTARTGSYGYTF.

Turning to this clone: Read sequence stops 3 residues before the CDR3 end, and the germline J gene provides the missing end. The chain joins TRBV5-4 to TRBJ2-7, with 9 nucleotides matching TRBD1. Germline CDR1 SGHNT, CDR2 YYREEE (reference sequence). This CDR3 spans 15 amino acids. J gave up 1 base and V 2 bases, and 4 bases lay outside the gene matches. The CDR3 region is CASSFTGTGSYEQYF. The sequenced CDR3 bases are TGTGCCAGCAGCTTTACCGGGACAGGGTCCTACGAG.

CDR3 sequence reads: CSANDRDEYNSPLHF. The part of the CDR3 DNA that was read is TGCAGTGCAAACGACAGGGATGAGTATAATTCACCC. The rearrangement uses TRBV20-1 and TRBJ1-6; 7 nucleotides align to TRBD1. Sequencing ends 3 residues short of the CDR3 end; the germline J gene provides the rest. The CDR3 totals 15 residues. V lost 6 bases and J lost 4; bases outside the gene matches: 9. Germline assignment: CDR1 DFQATT and CDR2 SNEGSKA (reference sequence).

The sequenced part of the CDR3 DNA is TGTGCCAGCACGCCTCTAGCGGGAGGGACCCTAGCCTACAATGAG. Residues: CASTPLAGGTLAYNE. From start to end, the CDR3 is CASTPLAGGTLAYNEQFF. The chain links TRBV12-3 or TRBV12-4 to TRBJ2-1, with TRBD2 identical over 12 bases. The read terminates 3 residues before the CDR3 end, so the remaining end is supplied by the germline J gene. There are 18 residues in the CDR3. V dropped 7 bases and J dropped 2; count of bases not matched to a gene: 12.

Regarding this clone: The read ends 3 residues before the CDR3 terminus; that terminus is restored from the germline J gene. This rearrangement joins TRBV7-2 to TRBJ1-2; D call uncertain. The CDR3 extends over 14 amino acids. The V and J ends lost 1 base and 3 bases respectively, with 9 bases between them. Germline CDR1 is SGHTA and CDR2 is FQGNSA. The chain's CDR3 is CASSLGPGYYGYTF. CDR3 DNA (partial): TGTGCCAGCAGCTTAGGTCCGGGGTACTATGGC.